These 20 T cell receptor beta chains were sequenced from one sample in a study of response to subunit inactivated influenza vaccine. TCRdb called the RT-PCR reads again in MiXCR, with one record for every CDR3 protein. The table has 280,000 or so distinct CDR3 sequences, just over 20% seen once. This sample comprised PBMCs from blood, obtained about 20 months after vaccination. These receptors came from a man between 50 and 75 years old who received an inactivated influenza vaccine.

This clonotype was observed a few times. Here the CDR3 DNA reads TGTGCCATCAGTGAGGGTGGCACTGAAGCTTTCTTT. Protein product: CAISEGGTEAFF. The chain has TRBV10-3 and TRBJ1-1; D gene unclear. This CDR3 region has 12 residues. Germline-derived CDR1 and CDR2 are ENHRY and SYGVKD. The germline V and J ends were trimmed by 2 bases and 4 bases, with 5 bases remaining between them.

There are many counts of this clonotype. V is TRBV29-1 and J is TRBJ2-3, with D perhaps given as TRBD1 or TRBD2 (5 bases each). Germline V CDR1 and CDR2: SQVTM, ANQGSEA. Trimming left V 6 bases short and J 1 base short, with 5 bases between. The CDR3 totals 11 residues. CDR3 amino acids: CSVGRTDTQYF. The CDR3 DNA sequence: TGCAGCGTGGGACGCACAGATACGCAGTATTTT.

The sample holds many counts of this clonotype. This CDR3 is CASSLVDRDTDTQYF. The CDR3 DNA sequence: TGCGCCAGCAGCTTGGTCGACAGAGACACAGATACGCAGTATTTT. This chain links TRBV5-1 with TRBJ2-3, with D possibly TRBD1 on 5 matching bases. This CDR3 has 15 amino acids. Germline V lookup: CDR1 SGHRS, CDR2 YFSETQ. V lost 0 bases and J 2 bases, leaving 10 bases between the germline ends.

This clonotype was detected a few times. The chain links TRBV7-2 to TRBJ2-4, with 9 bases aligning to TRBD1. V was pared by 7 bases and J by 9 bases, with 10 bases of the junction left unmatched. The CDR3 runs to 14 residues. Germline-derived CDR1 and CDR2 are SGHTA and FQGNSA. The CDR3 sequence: CASTQQGAHGIQYF. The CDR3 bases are TGTGCCAGCACGCAACAGGGGGCGCACGGCATTCAGTACTTC.

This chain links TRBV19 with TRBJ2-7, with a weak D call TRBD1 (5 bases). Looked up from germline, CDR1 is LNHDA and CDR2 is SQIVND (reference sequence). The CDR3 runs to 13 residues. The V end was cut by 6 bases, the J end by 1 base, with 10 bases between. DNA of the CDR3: TGTGCCAGTAGAGAAACAGGTTCCTACGAGCAGTACTTC. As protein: CASRETGSYEQYF.

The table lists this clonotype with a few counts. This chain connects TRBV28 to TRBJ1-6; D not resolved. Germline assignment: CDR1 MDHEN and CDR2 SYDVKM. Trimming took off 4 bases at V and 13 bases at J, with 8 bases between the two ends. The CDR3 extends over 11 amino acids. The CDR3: CASSSRDPLHF. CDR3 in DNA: TGTGCCAGCAGTTCACGTGACCCCCTCCACTTT.

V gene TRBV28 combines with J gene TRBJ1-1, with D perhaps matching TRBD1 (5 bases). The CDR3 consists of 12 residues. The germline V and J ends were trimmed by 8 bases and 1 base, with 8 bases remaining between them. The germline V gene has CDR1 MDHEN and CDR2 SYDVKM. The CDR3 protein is CASRGRNTEAFF. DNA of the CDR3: TGTGCCAGCCGGGGGAGGAACACTGAAGCTTTCTTT.

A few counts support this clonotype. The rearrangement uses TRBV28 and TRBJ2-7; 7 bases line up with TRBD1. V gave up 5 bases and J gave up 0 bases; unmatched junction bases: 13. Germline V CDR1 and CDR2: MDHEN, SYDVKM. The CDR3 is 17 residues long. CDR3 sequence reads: CASSPTRTGPYSYEQYF. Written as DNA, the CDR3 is TGTGCCAGCAGTCCGACGCGGACAGGACCATACTCCTACGAGCAGTACTTC.

The CDR3 coding sequence is TGTGCCAGCAGTCCAGGAATGGCGGCCATCGGGCCCCAGCATTTT. This codes for CASSPGMAAIGPQHF. The chain joins TRBV28 to TRBJ1-5, with D unclear. Germline CDR1 MDHEN, CDR2 SYDVKM. This CDR3 is built from 15 residues. Trimming took off 5 bases at V and 9 bases at J, with 20 bases between the two ends.

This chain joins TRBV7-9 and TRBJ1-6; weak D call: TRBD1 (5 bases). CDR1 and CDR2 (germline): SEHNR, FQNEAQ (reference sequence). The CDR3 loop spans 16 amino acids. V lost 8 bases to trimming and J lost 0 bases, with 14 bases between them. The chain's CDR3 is CASGARASSYNSPLHF. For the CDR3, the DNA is TGTGCCAGCGGGGCTAGGGCGAGCTCCTATAATTCACCCCTCCACTTT.

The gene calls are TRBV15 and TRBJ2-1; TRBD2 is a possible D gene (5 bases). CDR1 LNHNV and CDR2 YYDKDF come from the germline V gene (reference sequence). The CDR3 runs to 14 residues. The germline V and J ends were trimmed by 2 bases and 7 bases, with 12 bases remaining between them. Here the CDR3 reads CATSRRTGKNEQFF. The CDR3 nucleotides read TGTGCCACCAGCAGAAGGACTGGGAAGAATGAGCAGTTCTTC.

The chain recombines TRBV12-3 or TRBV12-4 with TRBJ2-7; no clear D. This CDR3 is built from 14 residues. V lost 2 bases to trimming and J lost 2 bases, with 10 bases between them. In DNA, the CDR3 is TGTGCCAGCAGTTTATACGGGCCAGCCTACGAGCAGTACTTC. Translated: CASSLYGPAYEQYF.

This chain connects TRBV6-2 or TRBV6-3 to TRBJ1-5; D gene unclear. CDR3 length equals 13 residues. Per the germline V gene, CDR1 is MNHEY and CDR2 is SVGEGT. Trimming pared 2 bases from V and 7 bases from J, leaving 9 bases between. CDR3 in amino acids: CASSYGPQQPQHF. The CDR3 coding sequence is TGTGCCAGCAGTTACGGACCTCAACAGCCCCAGCATTTT.

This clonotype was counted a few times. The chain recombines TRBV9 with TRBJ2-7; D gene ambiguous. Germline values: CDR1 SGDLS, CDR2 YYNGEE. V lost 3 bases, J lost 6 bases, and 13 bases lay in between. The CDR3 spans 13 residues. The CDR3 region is CASSETSGTEQYF. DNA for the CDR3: TGTGCCAGCAGCGAAACCTCTGGCACCGAGCAGTACTTC.

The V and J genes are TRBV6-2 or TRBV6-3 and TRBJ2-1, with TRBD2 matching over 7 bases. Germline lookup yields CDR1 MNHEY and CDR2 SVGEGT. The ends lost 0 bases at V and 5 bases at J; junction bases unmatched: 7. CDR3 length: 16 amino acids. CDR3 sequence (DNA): TGTGCCAGCAGTTACTCGAAGCTAGCGGTAGACAATGAGCAGTTCTTC. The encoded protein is CASSYSKLAVDNEQFF.

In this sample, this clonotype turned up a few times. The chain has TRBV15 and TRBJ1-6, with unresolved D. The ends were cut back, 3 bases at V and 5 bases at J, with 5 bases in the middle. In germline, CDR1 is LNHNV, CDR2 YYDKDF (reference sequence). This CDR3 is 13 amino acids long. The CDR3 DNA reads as TGTGCCACCAGCAGCGAGAATAATTCACCCCTCCACTTT. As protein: CATSSENNSPLHF.

The CDR3 spells CASSLGLNNEQFF. CDR3 DNA sequence: TGTGCCAGCAGCTTAGGGCTTAACAATGAGCAGTTCTTC. The chain employs TRBV7-9 and TRBJ2-1; D is unresolved. The CDR3 runs to 13 residues. V lost 1 base, J lost 5 bases, and 6 bases lay in between. Germline V gene lookup returns CDR1 SEHNR and CDR2 FQNEAQ (reference sequence).

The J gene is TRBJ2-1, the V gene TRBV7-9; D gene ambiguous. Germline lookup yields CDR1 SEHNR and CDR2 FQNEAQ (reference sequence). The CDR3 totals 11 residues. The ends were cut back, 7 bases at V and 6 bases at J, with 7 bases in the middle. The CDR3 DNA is TGTGCCAGCACCTCTAGCAATGAGCAGTTCTTC. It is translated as CASTSSNEQFF.

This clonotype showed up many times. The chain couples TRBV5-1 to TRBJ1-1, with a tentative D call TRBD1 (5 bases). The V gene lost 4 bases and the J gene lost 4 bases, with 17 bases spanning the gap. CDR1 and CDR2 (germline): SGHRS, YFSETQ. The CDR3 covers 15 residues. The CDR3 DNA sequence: TGCGCCAGCAGCGCCACCGGAGGGGTGGCCACTGAAGCTTTCTTT. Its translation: CASSATGGVATEAFF.

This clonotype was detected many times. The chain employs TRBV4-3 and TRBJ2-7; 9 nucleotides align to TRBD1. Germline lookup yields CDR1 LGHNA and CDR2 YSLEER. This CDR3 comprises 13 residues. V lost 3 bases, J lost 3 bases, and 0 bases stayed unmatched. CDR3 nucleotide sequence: TGCGCCAGCAGCCAGGACAGGGGCTACGAGCAGTACTTC. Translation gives CASSQDRGYEQYF.